The clone carrying this T cell receptor (beta chain) showed up just a few times. Produced via immunoSEQ multiplex PCR; TCRdb's table is partial and in-frame only. Here the sample spans over 70,000 clones, less than 85% being singletons. The sample's time point: peripheral blood 6 weeks after treatment start. Germline assignment: CDR1 SNHLY and CDR2 FYNNEI. V lost 7 bases to trimming and J lost 4 bases, with 19 bases between them. CDR3 length equals 15 residues. This sample stems from a study of PD-L1 blockade in urothelial cancer. The clonotype originates from a man in his 70s with urothelial cancer. The sequenced sample was PBMCs, obtained around atezolizumab (anti-PD-L1) treatment. This sequence joins TRBV2 and TRBJ1-1; maybe TRBD1 (5 bases). The DNA of the CDR3 is TGTGCCAGCACCGCCGGGAGAAGGGGCAGCACTGAAGCTTTCTTT. Translating it yields CASTAGRRGSTEAFF.